A single count supports the clone carrying this T cell receptor (beta chain). There are 14 residues in the CDR3. V shed 4 bases, J shed 7 bases, and the junction held 7 bases outside the gene matches. The germline V gene encodes CDR1 SQVTM and CDR2 ANQGSEA. The data were taken from a study of blood T cell repertoires in COVID-19. As for the study in general: The origin of the acute and convalescent COVID-19 samples was the United States, Italy and Spain. PBMCs, B-cell-depleted T cells, or T cells were the source of the cDNA or gDNA that made up the material.

Under the authors' procedure: Reference gene primer amplification gave nucleated cell count estimates. Using immunoSEQ multiplex PCR, the repertoire was profiled, and TCRdb retains in-frame clones only, with some absent. V and J calls and clone size follow that table, whereas D and trimming were derived from the DNA. The sample lists 150,000 to 200,000 clones, around 76% seen once, with approximately 9% in the top ten. The clonotype originates from a woman between 50 and 59 years old with active or convalescent COVID-19. The genes are TRBV29-1 and TRBJ1-5; TRBD1 aligns across 10 bases. Sequenced input: peripheral blood. CDR3 amino acids: CSVVEGTGDQPQHF. The CDR3 region has the DNA TGCAGCGTTGTTGAGGGGACAGGGGACCAGCCCCAGCATTTT.